This T cell receptor (beta chain) was sequenced in a study of Ad26.COV2.S vaccination and SARS-CoV-2 variants (dated by TCRdb to the early 2020s). About the investigation overall: Sequencing of the TCRbeta repertoire served to evaluate the specificity and breadth of SARS-CoV-2-reactive T cell receptors following Ad26.COV2.S vaccination. The TCR-sequenced set comprised about 30 samples: about 19 Ad26.COV2.S vaccine recipients, 5 placebo recipients and 8 SARS-CoV-2 convalescent individuals.

Based on the germline V gene, the CDR1 and CDR2 sequences are SGHDN and FVKESK. CDR3 length: 17 amino acids, cysteine to phenylalanine. Of the read, only the CDR3 DNA is kept; its 51 bases are in frame from base 1. V has 4 bases trimmed and J has 4 bases trimmed; junction bases matching no gene number 14. What the study reported, not specific to this receptor: Vaccine and placebo recipients had comparable non-spike TCR breadth, which fits with the vaccine containing only spike. The authors noted that the TCR breadth and depth analyses may have underestimated total T cell responses. Substantial breadth of spike-specific CD8+ and CD4+ T cell responses was reported after vaccination. Compared with placebo recipients, Ad26.COV2.S recipients showed higher spike-specific TCR breadth (P = 0.0014).

The immunoSEQ Assay was the method used to sequence TCRbeta CDR3 regions. After extraction, genomic DNA underwent amplification by bias-controlled multiplex PCR, followed by high-throughput sequencing. The study's processing was this. To quantify the absolute abundance of every unique TCRbeta CDR3 region, sequences were collapsed and filtered. T cell fraction was estimated by normalization of TCRbeta template counts to usable DNA, with usable DNA being measured through amplification of reference genes present in all nucleated cells. Repertoire TCRs were annotated as SARS-CoV-2-specific by exact matching of V gene, CDR3 amino acid sequence and J gene to a known reactive TCR set. The reference SARS-CoV-2 TCR set came from MIRA and was filtered for enrichment in COVID-19-positive ImmuneCODE repertoires, removing public or cross-reactive TCRs. Based on the MIRA antigens, annotated TCRs were further analysed at the level of specific ORF or position within ORF. Depth was the summed frequency of annotated unique rearrangements, while breadth was defined as annotated unique rearrangements over total unique productive rearrangements. TCR breadth was compared between groups using two-sided Wilcoxon rank-sum tests. The immuneACCESS repertoire file appears here via TCRdb, limited to in-frame rearrangements. These files lack a portion of the clones; in checked studies, under half of the deficit traces to unresolved V genes, and the cause of the others is not known. The DNA gave D and trimming, while V, J and clone size come from that table. Here the sample has 150,000 to 200,000 clones; roughly 87% occur a single time. The leading ten clones occupy around 6.3% of the sample.

Comment on this clone: Its antigen is currently not known. No base quality values were provided; no much bigger clone lies one nucleotide off.

The time point label on this specimen signifies: individuals recovered from natural SARS-CoV-2 infection. Recombination linked TRBV14 to TRBJ1-1; TRBD1 matches 8 bases in the middle. This TCR derives from a human donor who had recovered from COVID-19. The starting material was peripheral blood, obtained after recovery from COVID-19. The base sequence is TGTGCCAGCAGCCCAGGCCGCCTGACCGACAGGGGCACTGAAGCTTTCTTT. This encodes CASSPGRLTDRGTEAFF.